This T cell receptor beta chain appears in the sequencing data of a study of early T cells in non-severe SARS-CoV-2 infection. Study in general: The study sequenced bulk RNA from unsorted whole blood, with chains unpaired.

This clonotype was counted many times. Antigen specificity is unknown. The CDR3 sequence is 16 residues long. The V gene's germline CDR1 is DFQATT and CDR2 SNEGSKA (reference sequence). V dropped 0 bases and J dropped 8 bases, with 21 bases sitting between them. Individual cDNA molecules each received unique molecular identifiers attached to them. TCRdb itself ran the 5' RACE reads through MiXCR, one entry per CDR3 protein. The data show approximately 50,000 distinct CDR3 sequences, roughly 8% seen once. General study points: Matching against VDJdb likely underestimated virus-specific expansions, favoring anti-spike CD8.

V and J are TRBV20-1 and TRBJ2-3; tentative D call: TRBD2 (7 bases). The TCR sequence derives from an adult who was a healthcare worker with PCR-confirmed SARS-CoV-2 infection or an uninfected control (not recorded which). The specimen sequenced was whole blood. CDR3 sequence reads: CSARDRRGGFFGTQYF. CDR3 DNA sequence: TGCAGTGCTAGAGATCGAAGGGGGGGGTTTTTTGGTACGCAGTATTTT.